These 16 T cell receptor beta chains originate from one sample sequenced in a study of T cell changes during pregnancy in multiple sclerosis. Sequenced by immunoSEQ multiplex PCR; TCRdb stores in-frame clones only, minus some. The top ten clones hold approximately 1.5% of a sample with 60,000 to 70,000 clones, around 91% of them seen once. The starting material was peripheral blood, obtained in the third trimester of pregnancy. The receptors were sampled from a female donor in good health, enrolled as a control in a pregnancy study.

The rearrangement joins TRBV6-6 to TRBJ2-7; TRBD1 matches at 7 bases. V trimming: 5 bases; J trimming: 7 bases; junction bases outside the gene matches: 14. CDR1 is MNHNY and CDR2 is SVGAGI in the germline V gene (reference sequence). This CDR3 comprises 15 residues. Here the CDR3 reads CASSTGDSRVQEQYF. CDR3 nucleotide sequence: TGTGCCAGCAGTACCGGGGACAGTCGGGTTCAAGAGCAGTACTTC.

The chain couples TRBV7-2 to TRBJ1-2, with 9 bases identical to TRBD1. CDR1 SGHTA and CDR2 FQGNSA come from the germline V gene. V gave up 1 base and J gave up 8 bases; unmatched junction bases: 8. The CDR3 runs to 15 residues. CDR3 in DNA: TGTGCCAGCAGCTTAGTGAGGGGACAGGGAGACGGCTACACCTTC. Encoded protein: CASSLVRGQGDGYTF.

The chain joins TRBV7-2 to TRBJ2-5, with 8 bases identical to TRBD2. Germline assignment: CDR1 SGHTA and CDR2 FQGNSA. Trimming at V came to 5 bases and at J to 5 bases, leaving 10 bases not matched to a gene. The CDR3 is 15 residues long. The CDR3 region is CASSLSGGASETQYF. CDR3 nucleotide sequence: TGTGCCAGCAGCCTGTCGGGGGGGGCCTCGGAGACCCAGTACTTC.

The J gene is TRBJ2-1, the V gene TRBV14; TRBD2 aligns across 9 bases. Germline CDR1 reads SGHDN; CDR2 reads FVKESK. The CDR3 runs to 16 residues. V shed 0 bases, J shed 3 bases, and the junction held 3 bases outside the gene matches. CDR3 sequence: CASSQEERGDYNEQFF. CDR3 DNA sequence: TGTGCCAGCAGCCAAGAAGAGCGGGGGGACTACAATGAGCAGTTCTTC.

The chain has TRBV7-2 and TRBJ1-2; 9 bases line up with TRBD1. From germline, CDR1 is SGHTA and CDR2 FQGNSA. The trim removed 0 bases at V and 8 bases at J, leaving 4 bases unmatched. This CDR3 is 14 amino acids long. Here the CDR3 DNA reads TGTGCCAGCAGCTTAGCGTACAGGGGGCAGGGCTACACCTTC. It codes for CASSLAYRGQGYTF.

A single count supports this clone. The chain employs TRBV4-3 and TRBJ2-7; D is possibly TRBD1 (5 bases). This CDR3 is 19 amino acids long. Germline-derived CDR1 and CDR2 are LGHNA and YSLEER. V was cut by 0 bases and J by 1 base, with 22 bases left in between. The CDR3 protein is CASSQESSLAGHWSYEQYF. In nucleotides, the CDR3 is TGCGCCAGCAGCCAAGAATCGAGTCTGGCAGGGCATTGGTCCTACGAGCAGTACTTC.

The chain couples TRBV7-2 to TRBJ1-4; 7 bases match TRBD1. From germline, CDR1 is SGHTA and CDR2 FQGNSA. CDR3 length: 15 amino acids. V shed 2 bases, J shed 8 bases, and the junction held 8 bases outside the gene matches. CDR3 in amino acids: CASSLRQGHSEKLFF. The CDR3 DNA reads TGTGCCAGCAGCTTAAGACAGGGTCACTCGGAAAAACTGTTTTTT.

The genes are TRBV14 and TRBJ1-1, with TRBD1 matching over 7 bases. Germline V gene sequence: CDR1 SGHDN, CDR2 FVKESK. The CDR3 loop spans 18 amino acids. Unmatched junction bases numbered 17, after V lost 2 bases and J lost 5 bases. The CDR3 is CASSQSRSQGGSRTEAFF. Here the CDR3 DNA reads TGTGCCAGCAGCCAATCCCGGTCGCAGGGGGGATCGAGAACTGAAGCTTTCTTT.

This clone was observed a handful of times. The CDR3 region is CASSPQGQVYNQPQHF. Here the CDR3 DNA reads TGTGCCAGCAGCCCCCAGGGACAGGTTTACAATCAGCCCCAGCATTTT. The gene calls are TRBV7-2 and TRBJ1-5; TRBD1 aligns across 8 bases. The CDR3 contains 16 residues. The germline V gene encodes CDR1 SGHTA and CDR2 FQGNSA. J gave up 3 bases and V 5 bases, and 9 bases lay outside the gene matches.

The chain couples TRBV30 to TRBJ1-4, with 8 bases aligning to TRBD1. Germline V CDR1 and CDR2: GTSNPN, SVGIG (reference sequence). The V segment lost 3 bases and the J segment 8 bases; nucleotides outside the gene matches: 8. The CDR3 contains 14 residues. The CDR3 region has the DNA TGTGCCTGGAGATTAGGGCAGGGGGCGGAAAAACTGTTTTTT. It yields the protein CAWRLGQGAEKLFF.

The chain links TRBV11-2 to TRBJ1-5; D is ambiguous. In germline, CDR1 is SGHAT, CDR2 FQNNGV. The germline V and J ends were trimmed by 4 bases and 6 bases, with 10 bases remaining between them. This CDR3 is built from 13 residues. As DNA, the CDR3 is TGTGCCAGCAGCTCAGGTGACCTTCAGCCCCAGCATTTT. Amino acids: CASSSGDLQPQHF.

As DNA, the CDR3 is TGTGCCAGCAGGCGGGACAGGCGGAACACTGAAGCTTTCTTT. The encoded protein is CASRRDRRNTEAFF. This chain links TRBV6-5 with TRBJ1-1; 8 bases map to TRBD1. This CDR3 is built from 14 residues. Germline V gene sequence: CDR1 MNHEY, CDR2 SVGAGI. J gave up 1 base and V 6 bases, and 4 bases lay outside the gene matches.

The chain carries TRBV10-3 and TRBJ2-1; TRBD2 aligns across 13 bases. The V gene end was trimmed by 5 bases and the J gene end by 8 bases; junction bases not matched to a gene: 3. CDR1 and CDR2 from the germline V gene are ENHRY and SYGVKD. This CDR3 region has 14 residues. The CDR3 DNA reads as TGTGCCATCAGTTTTACTAGCGGGGGGGATGAGCAGTTCTTC. Amino acids: CAISFTSGGDEQFF.

This chain connects TRBV28 to TRBJ2-7, with D maybe TRBD1 (6 bases). The CDR3 is 16 residues long. The V end lost 5 bases, the J end lost 2 bases, and 19 bases lay between the germline ends. The germline V gene encodes CDR1 MDHEN and CDR2 SYDVKM. The CDR3 DNA follows: TGTGCCAGCAGTCCCCACCAAGGGACACCTACCTACGAGCAGTACTTC. Amino acids: CASSPHQGTPTYEQYF.

The genes are TRBV18 and TRBJ2-3; 10 bases align to TRBD1. J gave up 4 bases and V 0 bases, and 13 bases lay outside the gene matches. Germline V gene lookup returns CDR1 KGHSH and CDR2 LQKENI. The CDR3 runs to 19 residues. The CDR3 DNA follows: TGTGCCAGCTCACCACCGTTTTACTTGGGGACAGGGGTGGCAGATACGCAGTATTTT. It encodes CASSPPFYLGTGVADTQYF.

The gene calls are TRBV19 and TRBJ1-4, with D uncertain. Between the trimmed V and J ends, which lost 5 bases and 5 bases, there was a span of 9 bases. Germline loops: CDR1 LNHDA, CDR2 SQIVND (reference sequence). The CDR3 spans 13 residues. Here the CDR3 reads CASSGQVNEKLFF. For the CDR3, the DNA is TGTGCCAGTAGTGGGCAGGTCAATGAAAAACTGTTTTTT.